In its sample, the clone carrying this TCR beta chain was seen many times. Using a J-beta primer mix together with a sample-barcoded 5' primer, a second PCR was run for roughly 7 to 11 cycles. Via MiXCR, TCRdb re-called the 5' RACE reads, giving one row per CDR3 protein. This table holds some 900,000 distinct CDR3 sequences, around 28% found once. Trimming left V 3 bases short and J 5 bases short, with 10 bases between. The CDR3 consists of 12 residues. Germline V gene lookup returns CDR1 DFQATT and CDR2 SNEGSKA (reference sequence). The data were obtained in a study of blood T cells in healthy people across ages.

This chain links TRBV20-1 with TRBJ2-5; D may be TRBD1 (5 bases). The specimen sequenced was blood. The clonotype originates from a woman older than 75 in good health. The CDR3 reads CSASVRQETQYF. CDR3 nucleotide sequence: TGCAGTGCTAGTGTTAGACAGGAGACCCAGTACTTC.